Listed below are T cell receptor beta chains from one sample, sequenced in a study of cytomegalovirus exposure and HLA in healthy donors. Repertoires were generated with immunoSEQ multiplex PCR, while TCRdb's copy carries only in-frame clones and drops some. The sample carries 180,000 or so clones, 75% to 90% recorded once. Sequences were obtained from PBMCs. The receptors stem from a man aged 18-30 years in good health and CMV-seropositive. CDR3s include the opening cysteine and the closing phenylalanine or tryptophan. Fields, in order: D gene, clone size, J gene, V gene, CDR3 protein, CDR3 DNA. A D gene is named only where the DNA matches it firmly. Clone size, where shown, is once, few, many, or a class for clones that have expanded.

.	.	TRBJ2-1	TRBV5-1	CASSLSPKPEEQFF	TGCGCCAGCAGCTTGTCACCCAAGCCGGAGGAGCAGTTCTTC
TRBD1	.	TRBJ1-6	TRBV7-2	CASSLGLPRDRANSPLHF	TGTGCCAGCAGCTTAGGCTTACCCCGGGACAGGGCAAATTCACCCCTCCACTTT
TRBD2	.	TRBJ2-3	TRBV9	CASSARGDTDTQYF	TGTGCCAGCAGCGCCCGGGGGGACACAGATACGCAGTATTTT
.	.	TRBJ2-5	TRBV18	CASSPGKTVRETQYF	TGTGCCAGCTCACCGGGGAAGACAGTCAGAGAGACCCAGTACTTC
.	.	TRBJ2-6	TRBV25-1	CATKHSGANVLTF	TGTGCCACGAAACACTCTGGGGCCAACGTCCTGACTTTC
.	.	TRBJ2-2	TRBV6-5	CASSPWRAAAGELFF	TGTGCCAGCAGCCCATGGAGGGCAGCGGCCGGGGAGCTGTTTTTT
TRBD1	.	TRBJ2-7	TRBV2	CASSRPPSGTGSYEQYF	TGTGCCAGCAGCCGTCCCCCGTCCGGGACAGGGAGTTACGAGCAGTACTTC
TRBD2	once	TRBJ2-3	TRBV7-7	CASSGIAGASTDTQYF	TGTGCTAGCAGCGGGATAGCGGGGGCTAGCACAGATACGCAGTATTTT
TRBD1	.	TRBJ2-5	TRBV5-1	CASSLAGTGGQETQYF	TGCGCCAGCAGCTTGGCCGGGACAGGGGGCCAAGAGACCCAGTACTTC
TRBD1	once	TRBJ2-1	TRBV7-9	CASRRAGTGGNEQFF	TGTGCCAGCAGACGGGCCGGGACAGGGGGCAATGAGCAGTTCTTC
.	.	TRBJ2-1	TRBV10-3	CATEGSYNEQFF	TGTGCCACGGAGGGTAGCTACAATGAGCAGTTCTTC
.	once	TRBJ2-3	TRBV25-1	CASSFRDTQYF	TGTGCCAGCAGTTTTCGAGATACGCAGTATTTT
TRBD1	.	TRBJ2-7	TRBV10-2	CASSEGTGASNEQYF	TGCGCCAGCAGTGAAGGGACAGGGGCTAGCAACGAGCAGTACTTC
.	.	TRBJ1-3	TRBV27	CASSLSADTIYF	TGTGCCAGCAGCTTATCAGCGGACACCATATATTTT
.	.	TRBJ1-2	TRBV6-1	CASSERGGYWGYTF	TGTGCCAGCAGTGAAAGGGGTGGATATTGGGGCTACACCTTC
.	.	TRBJ1-5	TRBV6-1	CASSENKAGHGNQPQHF	TGTGCCAGCAGTGAAAATAAGGCAGGGCATGGCAATCAGCCCCAGCATTTT
.	.	TRBJ2-5	TRBV4-3	CASSQDPARRTQYF	TGCGCCAGCAGCCAAGACCCGGCGAGGAGGACCCAGTACTTC
TRBD1	.	TRBJ1-1	TRBV7-2	CASSSGQGAGTEAFF	TGTGCCAGCAGCTCGGGACAGGGGGCTGGCACTGAAGCTTTCTTT
.	.	TRBJ1-1	TRBV25-1	CATKNTEAFF	TGTGCCACCAAGAACACTGAAGCTTTCTTT
.	.	TRBJ2-5	TRBV5-1	CASSLGTGQETQYF	TGCGCCAGCAGCTTAGGCACAGGCCAAGAGACCCAGTACTTC
.	.	TRBJ1-5	TRBV6-5	CASSFQGQPQHF	TGTGCCAGCAGCTTCCAGGGTCAGCCCCAGCATTTT
.	.	TRBJ2-6	TRBV7-6	CASSLALGGLSSGANVLTF	TGTGCCAGCAGCTTAGCGCTAGGGGGTCTGAGCTCTGGGGCCAACGTCCTGACTTTC
.	.	TRBJ1-1	TRBV5-1	CASSFLQAGTEAFF	TGCGCCAGCAGCTTCCTACAGGCGGGAACTGAAGCTTTCTTT
.	.	TRBJ1-5	TRBV28	CATQGRQFFSNQPQHF	TGTGCCACCCAGGGCAGGCAGTTCTTTAGCAATCAGCCCCAGCATTTT
.	.	TRBJ2-7	TRBV11-1	CASSLGETYEQYF	TGTGCCAGCAGCTTAGGAGAAACCTACGAGCAGTACTTC
TRBD1	.	TRBJ1-3	TRBV5-6	CASSLVGTGPGNTIYF	TGTGCCAGCAGCTTGGTGGGGACAGGGCCTGGAAACACCATATATTTT
.	once	TRBJ2-7	TRBV6-5	CASSSLWRTLGEQYF	TGTGCCAGCAGTTCTCTCTGGCGGACTCTCGGCGAGCAGTACTTC